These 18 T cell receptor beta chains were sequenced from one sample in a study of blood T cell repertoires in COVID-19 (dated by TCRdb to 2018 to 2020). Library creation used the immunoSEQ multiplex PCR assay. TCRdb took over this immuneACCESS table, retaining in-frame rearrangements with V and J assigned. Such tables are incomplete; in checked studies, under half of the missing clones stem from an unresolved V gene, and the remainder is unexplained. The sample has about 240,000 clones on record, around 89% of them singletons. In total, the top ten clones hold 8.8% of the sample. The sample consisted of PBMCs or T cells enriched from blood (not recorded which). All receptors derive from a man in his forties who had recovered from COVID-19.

As DNA, the CDR3 is TGTGCTAGTGGTCACCCCTCGCGGAGAAGCTATGGCTACACCTTC. Translating gives CASGHPSRRSYGYTF. The J gene is TRBJ1-2, the V gene TRBV12-5; D remains ambiguous. CDR1 is LGHNT, CDR2 FRNRAP, per germline. The CDR3 spans 15 residues. The V gene lost 5 bases and the J gene lost 4 bases, with 17 bases spanning the gap. Together with reference TRBV12-5 and TRBJ1-2, the CDR3 gives the full variable domain: DARVTQTPRHKVTEMGQEVTMRCQPILGHNTVFWYRQTMMQGLELLAYFRNRAPLDDSGMPKDRFSAEMPDATLATLKIQPSEPRDSAVYFCASGHPSRRSYGYTFGSGTRLTVV.

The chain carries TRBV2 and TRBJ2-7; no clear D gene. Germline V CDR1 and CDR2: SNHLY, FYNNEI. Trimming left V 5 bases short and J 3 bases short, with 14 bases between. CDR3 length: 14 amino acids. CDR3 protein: CASSYQTGYYEQYF. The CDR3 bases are TGTGCCAGCAGTTACCAGACTGGTTACTACGAGCAGTACTTC.

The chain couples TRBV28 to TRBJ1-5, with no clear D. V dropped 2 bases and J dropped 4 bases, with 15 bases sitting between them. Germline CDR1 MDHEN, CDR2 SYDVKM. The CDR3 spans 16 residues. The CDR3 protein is CASSLIFRHRNQPQHF. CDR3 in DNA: TGTGCCAGCAGTTTAATTTTTCGTCACAGAAATCAGCCCCAGCATTTT.

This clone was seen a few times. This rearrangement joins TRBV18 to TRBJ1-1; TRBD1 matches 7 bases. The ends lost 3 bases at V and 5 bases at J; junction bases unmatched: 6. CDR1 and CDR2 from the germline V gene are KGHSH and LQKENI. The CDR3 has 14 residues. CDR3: CASSPGQVGTEAFF. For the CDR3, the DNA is TGTGCCAGCTCACCTGGACAGGTCGGTACTGAAGCTTTCTTT.

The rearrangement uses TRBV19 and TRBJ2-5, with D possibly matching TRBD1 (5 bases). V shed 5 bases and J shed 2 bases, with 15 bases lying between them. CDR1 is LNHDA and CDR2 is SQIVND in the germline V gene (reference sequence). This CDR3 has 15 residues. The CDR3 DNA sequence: TGTGCCAGTAGTCTCCAATACAGGCTACAAGAGACCCAGTACTTC. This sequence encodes CASSLQYRLQETQYF.

CDR3 protein: CASSHQSENTEAFF. The DNA of the CDR3 is TGCGCCAGCAGTCATCAGTCCGAGAACACTGAAGCTTTCTTT. V gene TRBV5-1 combines with J gene TRBJ1-1; D gene ambiguous. This CDR3 region has 14 residues. Trimming removed 5 bases from V and 1 base from J, with 12 bases in between. Germline assignment: CDR1 SGHRS and CDR2 YFSETQ.

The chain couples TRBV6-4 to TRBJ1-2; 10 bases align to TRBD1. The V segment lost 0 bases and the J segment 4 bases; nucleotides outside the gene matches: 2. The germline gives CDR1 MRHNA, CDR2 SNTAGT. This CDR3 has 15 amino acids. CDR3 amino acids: CASSDSTGGSYGYTF. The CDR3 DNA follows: TGTGCCAGCAGTGACTCGACAGGGGGCTCCTATGGCTACACCTTC.

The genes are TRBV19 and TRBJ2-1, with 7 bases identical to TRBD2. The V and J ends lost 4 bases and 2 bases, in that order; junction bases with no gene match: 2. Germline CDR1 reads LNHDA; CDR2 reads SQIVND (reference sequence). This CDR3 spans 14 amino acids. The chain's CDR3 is CASSSGRAYNEQFF. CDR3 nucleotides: TGTGCCAGTAGTAGCGGGAGAGCCTACAATGAGCAGTTCTTC.

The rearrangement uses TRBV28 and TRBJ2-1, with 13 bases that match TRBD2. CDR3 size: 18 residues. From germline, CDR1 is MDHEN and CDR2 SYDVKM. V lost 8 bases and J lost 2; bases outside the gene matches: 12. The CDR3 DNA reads TGTGCCAGCCTACCGGGACTAGCGGGAATTAGGACCTACAATGAGCAGTTCTTC. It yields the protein CASLPGLAGIRTYNEQFF.

The CDR3 region has the DNA TGCGCCAGCAGCCGGGATGGCCAAACGGGGGGCAGCAATCAGCCCCAGCATTTT. This codes for CASSRDGQTGGSNQPQHF. The V call is TRBV4-1, the J call TRBJ1-5, with D possibly being TRBD1 (6 bases). V lost 4 bases and J 1 base, leaving 20 bases between the germline ends. Germline V CDR1 and CDR2: MGHRA, YSYEKL. CDR3 length: 18 amino acids.

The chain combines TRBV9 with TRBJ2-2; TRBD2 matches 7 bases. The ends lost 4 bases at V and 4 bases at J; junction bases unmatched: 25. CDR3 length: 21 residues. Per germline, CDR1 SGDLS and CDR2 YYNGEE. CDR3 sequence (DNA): TGTGCCAGCAGCCCAATGGCCGTGCCAGCGTCGGGCGGGAGCTTCACCGGGGAGCTGTTTTTT. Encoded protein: CASSPMAVPASGGSFTGELFF.

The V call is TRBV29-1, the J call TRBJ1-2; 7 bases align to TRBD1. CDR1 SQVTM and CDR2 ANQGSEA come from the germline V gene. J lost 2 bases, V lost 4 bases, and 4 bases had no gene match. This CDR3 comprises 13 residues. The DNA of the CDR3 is TGCAGCGTTGGAGGACAGGCAAACTATGGCTACACCTTC. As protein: CSVGGQANYGYTF.

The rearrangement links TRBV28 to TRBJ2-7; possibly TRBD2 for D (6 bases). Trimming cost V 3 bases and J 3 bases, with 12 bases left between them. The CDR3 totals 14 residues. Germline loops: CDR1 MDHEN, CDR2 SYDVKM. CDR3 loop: CASSLGGRDYEQYF. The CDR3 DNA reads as TGTGCCAGCAGTTTGGGCGGGCGGGACTACGAGCAGTACTTC.

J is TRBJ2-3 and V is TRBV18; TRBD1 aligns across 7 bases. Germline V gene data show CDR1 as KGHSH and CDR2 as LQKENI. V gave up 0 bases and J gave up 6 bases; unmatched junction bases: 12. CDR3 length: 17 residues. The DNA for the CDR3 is TGTGCCAGCTCACCACCCCGGACAGGACCGGTTTTGGATACGCAGTATTTT. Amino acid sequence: CASSPPRTGPVLDTQYF.

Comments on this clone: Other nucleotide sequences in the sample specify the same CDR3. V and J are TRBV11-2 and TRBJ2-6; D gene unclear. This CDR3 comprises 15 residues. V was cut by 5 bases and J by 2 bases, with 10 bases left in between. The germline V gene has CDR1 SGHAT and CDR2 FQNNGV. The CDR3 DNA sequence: TGTGCCAGCAGCCATAGCCCGACTGGGGCCAACGTCCTGACTTTC. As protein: CASSHSPTGANVLTF.

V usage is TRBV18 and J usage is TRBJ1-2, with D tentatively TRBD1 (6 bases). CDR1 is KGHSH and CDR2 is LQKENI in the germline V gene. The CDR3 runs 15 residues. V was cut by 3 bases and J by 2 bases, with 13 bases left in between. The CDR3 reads CASSPRTDSNYGYTF. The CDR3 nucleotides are TGTGCCAGCTCACCCCGGACAGATTCCAACTATGGCTACACCTTC.

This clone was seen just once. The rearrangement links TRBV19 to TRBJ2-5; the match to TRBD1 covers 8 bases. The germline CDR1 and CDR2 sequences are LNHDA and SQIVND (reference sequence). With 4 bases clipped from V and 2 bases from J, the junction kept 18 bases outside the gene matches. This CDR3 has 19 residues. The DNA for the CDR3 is TGTGCCAGTAGTAGTATATTCCCCGAGCGGACAGGGATACAAGAGACCCAGTACTTC. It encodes CASSSIFPERTGIQETQYF.

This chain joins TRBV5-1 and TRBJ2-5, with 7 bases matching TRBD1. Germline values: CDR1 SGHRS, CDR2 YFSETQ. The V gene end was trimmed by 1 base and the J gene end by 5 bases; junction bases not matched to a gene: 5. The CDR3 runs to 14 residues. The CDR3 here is CASSLSGGLETQYF. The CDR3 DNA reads TGCGCCAGCAGCTTGTCAGGGGGATTGGAGACCCAGTACTTC.